This is a list of T cell receptor beta chains from one sample in a study of Ad26.COV2.S vaccination and SARS-CoV-2 variants. Profiled with immunoSEQ multiplex PCR; TCRdb holds only in-frame clones, not every one. The sample has some 500,000 clones; 89% are singletons. Sequencing used peripheral blood, obtained in a trial of Ad26.COV2.S vaccine versus placebo. The receptors were sampled from a person aged 18 to 65 who received the Ad26.COV2.S COVID-19 vaccine or a placebo. CDR3s include the opening cysteine and the closing phenylalanine or tryptophan. Fields, in order: J gene, D gene, V gene, clone size, CDR3 DNA, CDR3 protein. The D gene is left open where the match is weak. Some rows have no size entry. The others give once, few or many, or a class for an expanded clone.

J gene: TRBJ1-3; D gene: .; V gene: TRBV7-2; clone size: .; CDR3 DNA: TGTGCCAGCAGCTTAAATCGGGGCAGCACCATATATTTT; CDR3 protein: CASSLNRGSTIYF
J gene: TRBJ2-3; D gene: .; V gene: TRBV19; clone size: .; CDR3 DNA: TGTGCCAGTAGCATAAGCGGAAGCACAGATACGCAGTATTTT; CDR3 protein: CASSISGSTDTQYF
J gene: TRBJ2-1; D gene: TRBD2; V gene: TRBV20-1; clone size: once; CDR3 DNA: TGCAGTGCTAGTCTAGCGGGAGGCATCAATGAGCAGTTCTTC; CDR3 protein: CSASLAGGINEQFF
J gene: TRBJ2-1; D gene: TRBD1; V gene: TRBV7-2; clone size: .; CDR3 DNA: TGTGCCAGCAGCGGGCGGACAGGGTGGACTTACAATGAGCAGTTCTTC; CDR3 protein: CASSGRTGWTYNEQFF
J gene: TRBJ1-2; D gene: TRBD1; V gene: TRBV5-1; clone size: .; CDR3 DNA: TGCGCCAGCAGCTTGGAGTCAGGGGGCACAAATGGCTACACCTTC; CDR3 protein: CASSLESGGTNGYTF
J gene: TRBJ2-7; D gene: .; V gene: TRBV4-3; clone size: .; CDR3 DNA: TGCGCCAGCAGCCAAGCTATATCCGGGGGAATGTTTTACGAGCAGTACTTC; CDR3 protein: CASSQAISGGMFYEQYF
J gene: TRBJ1-5; D gene: TRBD1; V gene: TRBV28; clone size: many; CDR3 DNA: TGTGCCAGCAGTTTAAGCCCGTGGACAGGAGCGGGGTATCAGCCCCAGCATTTT; CDR3 protein: CASSLSPWTGAGYQPQHF
J gene: TRBJ2-3; D gene: .; V gene: TRBV6-2/TRBV6-3; clone size: few; CDR3 DNA: TGTGCCAGCAGCCCTCGGACAGATACGCAGTATTTT; CDR3 protein: CASSPRTDTQYF
J gene: TRBJ1-1; D gene: TRBD1; V gene: TRBV28; clone size: once; CDR3 DNA: TGTGCCAGCATCAGTTTAGAGGGGGCCCGGTATGGTGGCACTGAAGCTTTCTTT; CDR3 protein: CASISLEGARYGGTEAFF
J gene: TRBJ2-1; D gene: .; V gene: TRBV4-2; clone size: .; CDR3 DNA: TGTGCCAGCAGCCAAGGCGGAGGGTCCTACAATGAGCAGTTCTTC; CDR3 protein: CASSQGGGSYNEQFF
J gene: TRBJ2-7; D gene: TRBD2; V gene: TRBV2; clone size: .; CDR3 DNA: TGTGCCAGCAGTGCAGGGAGGGGCGAGCAGTACTTC; CDR3 protein: CASSAGRGEQYF
J gene: TRBJ2-7; D gene: TRBD1; V gene: TRBV19; clone size: .; CDR3 DNA: TGTGCCAGTAGTCCCGGGAGGGGACAGGGGGCTCACGAGCAGTACTTC; CDR3 protein: CASSPGRGQGAHEQYF
J gene: TRBJ1-1; D gene: TRBD1; V gene: TRBV2; clone size: .; CDR3 DNA: TGTGCCAGCAGCAGGGGGCAGGGTCACACTGAAGCTTTCTTT; CDR3 protein: CASSRGQGHTEAFF
J gene: TRBJ1-2; D gene: .; V gene: TRBV5-6; clone size: .; CDR3 DNA: TGTGCCAGCAGCTTGGAGGTCGGCTACACCTTC; CDR3 protein: CASSLEVGYTF
J gene: TRBJ1-2; D gene: TRBD1; V gene: TRBV30; clone size: .; CDR3 DNA: TGTGCCTGGAGTGACTCGCACAGGGGCGGCTACACCTTC; CDR3 protein: CAWSDSHRGGYTF
J gene: TRBJ2-1; D gene: TRBD2; V gene: TRBV18; clone size: medium-sized; CDR3 DNA: TGTGCCAGCTCGAGCGGGGGCAGTACTTCTGAGCAGTTCTTC; CDR3 protein: CASSSGGSTSEQFF
J gene: TRBJ2-7; D gene: .; V gene: TRBV9; clone size: .; CDR3 DNA: TGTGCCAGCAGCGTAGAAGACACAGGCTTGCCCTACGAGCAGTACTTC; CDR3 protein: CASSVEDTGLPYEQYF
J gene: TRBJ2-5; D gene: .; V gene: TRBV7-2; clone size: .; CDR3 DNA: TGTGCCAGCAGCTTAATGCCCGTACAAGAGACCCAGTACTTC; CDR3 protein: CASSLMPVQETQYF
J gene: TRBJ1-2; D gene: .; V gene: TRBV28; clone size: once; CDR3 DNA: TGTGCCAGCAAAGACGAATGGCACTATGGCTACACCTTC; CDR3 protein: CASKDEWHYGYTF
J gene: TRBJ2-5; D gene: .; V gene: TRBV4-3; clone size: .; CDR3 DNA: TGCGCCAGCAGCCAAGTATTGACATACCAAGAGACCCAGTACTTC; CDR3 protein: CASSQVLTYQETQYF
J gene: TRBJ2-6; D gene: .; V gene: TRBV7-8; clone size: few; CDR3 DNA: TGTGCCAGCAGCCCCGGCGGGGACCACTCTGGGGCCAACGTCCTGACTTTC; CDR3 protein: CASSPGGDHSGANVLTF
J gene: TRBJ2-1; D gene: TRBD1; V gene: TRBV10-1; clone size: .; CDR3 DNA: TGCGCCAGCAGCGGGACAGCCAAAACCACGGGTGAGCAGTTCTTC; CDR3 protein: CASSGTAKTTGEQFF
J gene: TRBJ2-3; D gene: .; V gene: TRBV7-3; clone size: .; CDR3 DNA: TGTGCCAGCAGCTATTTGCGGGGAGACACAGATACGCAGTATTTT; CDR3 protein: CASSYLRGDTDTQYF
J gene: TRBJ1-1; D gene: TRBD1; V gene: TRBV11-2; clone size: .; CDR3 DNA: TGTGCCAGCAGCCTGGCGGGACAGTGGAACACTGAAGCTTTCTTT; CDR3 protein: CASSLAGQWNTEAFF
J gene: TRBJ2-7; D gene: TRBD2; V gene: TRBV2; clone size: .; CDR3 DNA: TGTGCCAGCAACAGCGGGGGATCCTACGAGCAGTACTTC; CDR3 protein: CASNSGGSYEQYF
J gene: TRBJ2-1; D gene: .; V gene: TRBV6-5; clone size: .; CDR3 DNA: TGTGCCAGCAGTTACAGGTCCCAGCGAGAGCAGTTCTTC; CDR3 protein: CASSYRSQREQFF
J gene: TRBJ2-3; D gene: .; V gene: TRBV20-1; clone size: .; CDR3 DNA: TGCAGTGCTAGAGTTTATGATACGCAGTATTTT; CDR3 protein: CSARVYDTQYF
J gene: TRBJ1-4; D gene: .; V gene: TRBV12-5; clone size: .; CDR3 DNA: TGTGCTAGTGGTTTGGGCCAGGCCAATAATGAAAAACTGTTTTTT; CDR3 protein: CASGLGQANNEKLFF
J gene: TRBJ2-1; D gene: TRBD2; V gene: TRBV19; clone size: once; CDR3 DNA: TGTGCCAGTAATAAGCGGGAGAAGTACAATGAGCAGTTCTTC; CDR3 protein: CASNKREKYNEQFF
J gene: TRBJ2-1; D gene: TRBD2; V gene: TRBV29-1; clone size: once; CDR3 DNA: TGCAGCGTCAGTTTTGGGACTAGCAATGAGCAGTTCTTC; CDR3 protein: CSVSFGTSNEQFF
J gene: TRBJ1-5; D gene: .; V gene: TRBV19; clone size: .; CDR3 DNA: TGTGCCAGTAGTATCGGGTGGGGGAATCAGCCCCAGCATTTT; CDR3 protein: CASSIGWGNQPQHF